This T cell receptor (beta chain) was observed in a study of technical replicates of blood from a handful of donors. This clone was seen once. Only in-frame clones appear in the TCRdb table, and some are missing; sequencing was by immunoSEQ multiplex PCR. The data show about 64,000 clones, around 88% seen once. V shed 0 bases, J shed 0 bases, and the junction held 10 bases outside the gene matches. The CDR3 is 19 amino acids. From germline, CDR1 is LGHNA and CDR2 YSLEER. V and J are TRBV4-3 and TRBJ1-3; 8 bases are shared with TRBD1. This TCR was recovered from a human donor in good health. Some clones in this sample may be carry-over from other donors' samples. The sample was PBMCs. CDR3 residues: CASSQDLGQAFSSGNTIYF. The DNA of the CDR3 is TGCGCCAGCAGCCAAGATTTGGGACAGGCGTTTAGCTCTGGAAACACCATATATTTT.